Listed here are 22 T cell receptor beta chains from one sample, sequenced in a study of CD8+ T cells in alopecia areata. Sorting used CD4, CD8alpha, NKG2D, NKG2ACE and other markers on pooled cutaneous lymph node cells. Reverse transcribed after extraction, RNA yielded cDNA as the sequencing template. TCRdb's table, derived via immunoSEQ multiplex PCR, lists solely in-frame clones and lacks some. There are around 300,000 clones in the sample, none observed a single time. The sample was CD4+ T cells sorted from a lymph node. These receptors came from a C3H/HeJ mouse with alopecia areata. MHC haplotype here: H2-k.

Concerning this clone itself: The listed genes are named as in mouse. The DNA ends 4 residues before the CDR3 does, and the rest of the CDR3 is filled in from the germline J gene. This sequence joins TRBV1 and TRBJ2-1; TRBD1 aligns across 10 bases. J gave up 3 bases and V 6 bases, and 5 bases lay outside the gene matches. The CDR3 totals 15 residues. Germline-derived CDR1 and CDR2 are NSQYPW and LRSPGD (reference sequence). The CDR3 loop is CTCRLRDRGYAEQFF. The part of the CDR3 DNA that was read is TGCACCTGCAGGCTCCGGGACAGGGGCTATGCT.

As to this clone: The listed genes are named as in mouse. The DNA ends 4 residues before the CDR3 does, and the rest of the CDR3 is filled in from the germline J gene. This chain connects TRBV31 to TRBJ2-3, with TRBD1 as a possible D gene (7 bases). Per germline, CDR1 GKSSPN and CDR2 SITVG. There are 13 residues in the CDR3. The CDR3 loop is CAWSLQGGETLYF. CDR3 bases read: TGTGCCTGGAGTCTTCAGGGGGGAGAA. Using reference TRBV31 and TRBJ2-3 for the parts outside the CDR3, the full variable domain is AQTIHQWPVAEIKAVGSPLSLGCTIKGKSSPNLYWYWQATGGTLQQLFYSITVGQVESVVQLNLSASRPKDDQFILSTEKLLLSHSGFYLCAWSLQGGETLYFGSGTRLTVL.

This clone came up a few times. Each gene name is a mouse one. The DNA ends 3 residues before the CDR3 does, and the rest of the CDR3 is filled in from the germline J gene. Different DNA sequences within this sample yield the same CDR3. The V gene is TRBV1, the J gene TRBJ1-6, with D maybe TRBD1 (6 bases). TRBJ1-6 is reported as an ORF; its role is uncertain. Trimming pared 0 bases from V and 4 bases from J, leaving 7 bases between. CDR3 length: 15 amino acids. The V gene's germline CDR1 is NSQYPW and CDR2 LRSPGD (reference sequence). The CDR3 sequence: CTCSAEGAYNSPLYF. CDR3 bases read: TGCACCTGCAGTGCAGAGGGGGCGTATAATTCGCCC.

As for this clone: The gene names given are mouse names. The read ends 4 residues before the CDR3 terminus; that terminus is restored from the germline J gene. Other DNA sequences in the sample encode the same CDR3. This chain joins TRBV19 and TRBJ1-1; the D gene is possibly TRBD1 (6 bases). The V and J ends lost 1 base and 1 base respectively, with 8 bases between them. Per the germline V gene, CDR1 is FNHDT and CDR2 is SITEND (reference sequence). CDR3 length: 14 amino acids. The covered CDR3 bases are TGTGCCAGCAGTATACAGGGGTCGAACACA. The encoded protein is CASSIQGSNT. The whole CDR3 protein is CASSIQGSNTEVFF.

This clone has more than one count but fewer than ten. The gene names given are mouse names. The read terminates 4 residues before the CDR3 end, so the remaining end is supplied by the germline J gene. This rearrangement joins TRBV13-3 to TRBJ2-1; the D is unclear. The V end lost 0 bases, the J end lost 1 base, and 8 bases lay between the germline ends. This CDR3 region has 15 residues. Looked up from germline, CDR1 is NNHDY and CDR2 is SYVADS. Here the CDR3 reads CASSDDSLNYAEQFF. The CDR3 DNA, read in part, is TGTGCCAGCAGTGATGACAGCTTAAACTATGCT.

On this clone itself: The gene names here belong to mouse. The CDR3 end falls 4 residues outside the read, so it is completed with the germline J gene. This sequence joins TRBV29 and TRBJ2-2; TRBD2 matches at 7 bases. The germline gives CDR1 MSHET, CDR2 SYDVDS. CDR3 length: 15 residues. V was clipped by 3 bases and J by 0 bases; unmatched bases: 1. The covered CDR3 bases are TGTGCTAGCAGTTTTCTGGGGGCAAACACCGGG. Its protein is CASSFLGANTG. The whole CDR3 sequence reads CASSFLGANTGQLYF.

Concerning this clone itself: Germline and genes: mouse. With the read ending 4 residues before the CDR3 end, the germline J gene is used to fill in that end. The rearrangement links TRBV19 to TRBJ1-1, with TRBD1 matching over 10 bases. The CDR3 consists of 15 residues. Germline lookup yields CDR1 FNHDT and CDR2 SITEND (reference sequence). V lost 6 bases to trimming and J lost 0 bases; unmatched junction nucleotides: 5. CDR3 DNA (partial): TGTGCCAGCAATCGACAGGGGGCCACAAACACA. This codes for CASNRQGATNT. The full CDR3 reads CASNRQGATNTEVFF.

Concerning this clone itself: Gene names and germline refer to mouse. The read halts 4 residues ahead of the CDR3 end, with the missing end drawn from the germline J gene. At the DNA level, this CDR3 is encoded by other sequences in the same sample as well. The rearrangement uses TRBV19 and TRBJ2-5; D may be TRBD1 (6 bases). Looked up from germline, CDR1 is FNHDT and CDR2 is SITEND (reference sequence). The CDR3 contains 13 residues. The CDR3: CASSMRGRDTQYF. CDR3 bases read: TGTGCCAGCAGTATGAGGGGGAGGGAC.

A word on this clone: Mouse gene names and germline throughout. The read stops 4 residues short of the end of the CDR3; the missing end is completed from the germline J gene. The sample has other DNA sequences that encode this CDR3 too. J is TRBJ2-3 and V is TRBV1, with TRBD1 matching over 10 bases. Germline V gene sequence: CDR1 NSQYPW, CDR2 LRSPGD (reference sequence). The CDR3 runs to 16 residues. Trimming cost V 1 base and J 0 bases; bases outside gene matches: 1. The CDR3 loop reads CTCSAGQGASAETLYF. The part of the CDR3 DNA that was read is TGCACCTGCAGTGCAGGACAGGGGGCTAGTGCAGAA.

Comments on this clone: Gene names are the mouse ones. Read sequence stops 4 residues before the CDR3 end, and the germline J gene provides the missing end. The chain combines TRBV13-1 with TRBJ2-4; 9 bases fit TRBD1. Germline V lookup: CDR1 NSHNY, CDR2 SYGAGN. With 5 bases clipped from V and 2 bases from J, the junction kept 3 bases outside the gene matches. The CDR3 is 14 amino acids. The covered CDR3 bases are TGTGCCAGCAGGGGACAGGGAGATCAAAAC. Amino acids: CASRGQGDQN. The entire CDR3 protein reads CASRGQGDQNTLYF.

About this clone: Gene names refer to mouse genes. From the germline J gene comes the end of the CDR3, since the read stops 4 residues before it. The chain carries TRBV13-2 and TRBJ2-1; D perhaps matches TRBD1 (6 bases). CDR3 length equals 14 residues. CDR1 and CDR2 from the germline V gene are NNHNN and SYGAGS (reference sequence). The part of the CDR3 DNA that was read is TGTGCCAGCGGTGATACCGCAGGGGTGGCT. This sequence encodes CASGDTAGVA. The entire CDR3 reads CASGDTAGVAEQFF.

Concerning this clone: Genes here carry mouse names. The CDR3 is cut off 3 residues early in the read; its end comes from the germline J gene. The chain uses TRBV13-3 and TRBJ1-6; possibly TRBD1 for D (6 bases). TRBJ1-6 is an ORF for which the function is uncertain. Germline V gives CDR1 NNHDY, CDR2 SYVADS. The CDR3 sequence is 15 residues long. Trimming took 1 base from V and 4 from J, leaving 9 bases between them. The CDR3 spells CASSDSGQYNSPLYF. CDR3 DNA, as far as it was read: TGTGCCAGCAGTGATTCGGGACAATATAATTCGCCC.

A few counts support this clone. Gene and germline names: mouse. Read coverage stops 4 residues before the CDR3 terminus; the germline J gene supplies the remainder. The chain carries TRBV19 and TRBJ2-2; TRBD1 matches 8 bases. V lost 5 bases and J lost 1; bases outside the gene matches: 4. The germline V gene has CDR1 FNHDT and CDR2 SITEND (reference sequence). The CDR3 contains 15 residues. CDR3 DNA, as far as it was read: TGTGCCAGCAGCCCGGGACAGGAAAACACCGGG. This translates into CASSPGQENTG. The complete CDR3 reads CASSPGQENTGQLYF.

A note on this clone: Genes here carry mouse names. The read is 4 residues too short to cover the CDR3 end, so that end is filled in from the germline J gene. V and J are TRBV13-1 and TRBJ2-7; D may be TRBD2 (6 bases). CDR1 is NSHNY and CDR2 is SYGAGN in the germline V gene. The CDR3 is 15 residues long. The germline V and J ends were trimmed by 3 bases and 0 bases, with 13 bases remaining between them. The CDR3 sequence: CASSARGGSSYEQYF. The CDR3 bases that were read are TGTGCCAGCAGTGCCCGCGGGGGGAGCTCCTAT.

Comment on this clone: Each gene name is a mouse one. Read sequence stops 4 residues before the CDR3 end, and the germline J gene provides the missing end. The rearrangement uses TRBV14 and TRBJ2-3; TRBD2 agrees at 12 bases. The CDR3 is 17 amino acids. The germline CDR1 and CDR2 sequences are SGHDT and FRDEAV. The ends lost 5 bases at V and 0 bases at J; junction bases unmatched: 7. The CDR3 DNA, read in part, is TGTGCCAGCAGCTCCGGGACTGGGGGGTATAGTGCAGAA. Its translation: CASSSGTGGYSAE. The CDR3, in full, reads CASSSGTGGYSAETLYF. The full variable domain, rest sourced from reference TRBV14 and TRBJ2-3, is EAGVTQSPRYAVLQEGQAVSFWCDPISGHDTLYWYQQPRDQGPQLLVYFRDEAVIDNSQLPSDRFSAVRPKGTNSTLKIQSAKQGDTATYLCASSSGTGGYSAETLYFGSGTRLTVL.

This clone was detected only a few times. Mouse germline and gene names are used. Incomplete CDR3 DNA: TGTGCCAGCGGTGATGGTGGCCAGGGAACCGGG. It is translated as CASGDGGQGTG. From start to end, the CDR3 is CASGDGGQGTGQLYF. The gene calls are TRBV13-2 and TRBJ2-2; TRBD1 is a possible D gene (5 bases). The read ends 4 residues shy of where the CDR3 ends; the end is completed using the germline J gene. Germline assignment: CDR1 NNHNN and CDR2 SYGAGS (reference sequence). This CDR3 comprises 15 residues. V was cut by 0 bases and J by 5 bases, with 11 bases left in between.

Many counts were recorded for this clone. All gene names here are mouse names. The DNA ends 4 residues before the CDR3 does, and the rest of the CDR3 is filled in from the germline J gene. The chain uses TRBV13-1 and TRBJ2-3, with 11 bases fitting TRBD2. V was clipped by 2 bases and J by 0 bases; unmatched bases: 5. Germline lookup yields CDR1 NSHNY and CDR2 SYGAGN. The CDR3 has 17 amino acids. The CDR3 loop is CASSENWGGASAETLYF. The DNA read from the CDR3 is TGTGCCAGCAGTGAAAACTGGGGGGGCGCGAGTGCAGAA.

In the case of this clone: The genes are named according to mouse. The sequenced part of the CDR3 DNA is TGTGCCAGCGGTGATAGGGGGGGCTCCTCC. The encoded protein is CASGDRGGSS. The whole CDR3 sequence reads CASGDRGGSSDYTF. J is TRBJ1-2 and V is TRBV13-2; D possibly corresponds to TRBD1 (6 bases). The read terminates 4 residues before the CDR3 end, so the remaining end is supplied by the germline J gene. Trimming removed 1 base at V and 4 bases at J, with 11 bases between. The CDR3 sequence is 14 residues long. The germline V gene encodes CDR1 NNHNN and CDR2 SYGAGS (reference sequence).

A few counts support this clone. Mouse names are used for the genes. From the germline J gene comes the end of the CDR3, since the read stops 3 residues before it. The identical CDR3 is also encoded by other nucleotide sequences in the sample. The chain is built from TRBV13-1 and TRBJ1-6; 7 nucleotides agree with TRBD1. TRBJ1-6 is recorded as an ORF, its role being uncertain. Germline assignment: CDR1 NSHNY and CDR2 SYGAGN. Trimming cost V 5 bases and J 4 bases; bases outside gene matches: 3. This CDR3 is 14 amino acids long. The CDR3 sequence: CASSGTEYNSPLYF. CDR3 bases read: TGTGCCAGCAGCGGGACAGAGTATAATTCGCCC.

This clone occurred a few times. Gene names and germline refer to mouse. The read comes to an end 4 residues before the CDR3 does, leaving the germline J gene to fill in the end. V usage is TRBV1 and J usage is TRBJ2-7; TRBD2 aligns across 8 bases. The trim removed 0 bases at V and 3 bases at J, leaving 4 bases unmatched. Germline V CDR1 and CDR2: NSQYPW, LRSPGD (reference sequence). The CDR3 totals 15 residues. The CDR3 is CTCSADDWGVYEQYF. CDR3 DNA (partial): TGCACCTGCAGTGCAGATGACTGGGGAGTCTAT.

For this clone: Any gene name here is a mouse gene name. Read coverage stops 4 residues before the CDR3 terminus; the germline J gene supplies the remainder. The chain couples TRBV13-1 to TRBJ2-3; 12 nucleotides align to TRBD2. CDR3 length: 16 residues. Per germline, CDR1 NSHNY and CDR2 SYGAGN. V gave up 5 bases and J gave up 3 bases; unmatched junction bases: 7. The CDR3 is CASSVDWGGAAETLYF. CDR3 DNA (partial): TGTGCCAGCAGCGTAGACTGGGGGGGCGCCGCAGAA.

To note about this clone: The germline and genes are mouse ones. Other DNA sequences from this sample encode an identical CDR3 as well. The CDR3 protein is CAWSRTGGAETLYF. The DNA read from the CDR3 is TGTGCCTGGAGTCGAACTGGGGGTGCAGAA. The chain is built from TRBV31 and TRBJ2-3, with 7 positions matching TRBD2. The observed sequence ends 4 residues before the CDR3 terminus, with the missing tail filled in from the germline J gene. The V gene end was trimmed by 1 base and the J gene end by 1 base; junction bases not matched to a gene: 2. The CDR3 consists of 14 residues. Germline CDR1 GKSSPN, CDR2 SITVG.